The 30 T cell receptor beta chains given below trace back to one sample, sequenced in a study of blood T cell repertoires in COVID-19. The protocol was immunoSEQ multiplex PCR, while the TCRdb copy is restricted to in-frame clones and leaves out a portion. The sample includes roughly 300,000 clones, approximately 87% of them seen just once. The specimen sequenced was PBMCs or T cells enriched from blood (not recorded which). These TCRs come from a woman aged 25 to 39 who had recovered from COVID-19.

V is TRBV5-5 and J is TRBJ2-5, with TRBD2 matching over 12 bases. V lost 4 bases, J lost 1 base, and 5 bases stayed unmatched. From germline, CDR1 is SGHKS and CDR2 YYEKEE (reference sequence). The length of the CDR3 is 16 residues. In DNA form, the CDR3 reads TGTGCCAGCAGCGGAGGACTAGCGGGGAGCCAAGAGACCCAGTACTTC. It specifies CASSGGLAGSQETQYF.

A note on this clone: This clone may be a read error of a much larger clone one base away. The V call is TRBV6-5, the J call TRBJ2-7; 8 positions match TRBD1. Germline V CDR1 and CDR2: MNHEY, SVGAGI. The V segment lost 0 bases and the J segment 3 bases; nucleotides outside the gene matches: 1. CDR3 length: 14 residues. The CDR3 region has the DNA TGTGCCAGCAGTTACTCGACAGGGGTCTACGAGCAGTACTTC. Its protein is CASSYSTGVYEQYF.

The table lists this clone with a count of one. The chain's CDR3 is CASTSGHPNTEAFF. The CDR3 nucleotides read TGTGCCAGCACCTCAGGACACCCGAACACTGAAGCTTTCTTT. The V call is TRBV6-5, the J call TRBJ1-1, with a possible D match to TRBD1 (5 bases). V was trimmed by 7 bases and J by 1 base, leaving 13 bases between them. Germline V gives CDR1 MNHEY, CDR2 SVGAGI. This CDR3 spans 14 amino acids.

This clone has just one count. This chain uses TRBV4-1 with TRBJ2-3, with TRBD2 as a possible D gene (6 bases). Trimming stripped 2 bases from V and 5 bases from J, with 11 bases between. The CDR3 is made up of 14 amino acids. Germline CDR1 MGHRA, CDR2 YSYEKL. In DNA form, the CDR3 reads TGCGCCAGCAGCCAACGCGGGGCCGGAGATACGCAGTATTTT. Encoded protein: CASSQRGAGDTQYF.

V and J are TRBV14 and TRBJ1-5; D remains ambiguous. The V gene's germline CDR1 is SGHDN and CDR2 FVKESK. The CDR3 totals 13 residues. The germline V and J ends were trimmed by 0 bases and 6 bases, with 6 bases remaining between them. Written as DNA, the CDR3 is TGTGCCAGCAGCCAAGATACGAGTCAGCCCCAGCATTTT. Protein sequence: CASSQDTSQPQHF.

V and J are TRBV6-1 and TRBJ1-1, with a possible D match to TRBD1 (6 bases). V lost 2 bases, J lost 4 bases, and 14 bases lay in between. Germline CDR1 is MNHNS and CDR2 is SASEGT. The CDR3 loop spans 15 amino acids. Here the CDR3 DNA reads TGTGCCAGCAGTGAATGGGGGGGCGATGGCACTGAAGCTTTCTTT. Protein: CASSEWGGDGTEAFF.

The rearrangement uses TRBV19 and TRBJ1-6; 7 nucleotides align to TRBD1. CDR1 is LNHDA, CDR2 SQIVND, per germline (reference sequence). Trimming cost V 4 bases and J 10 bases; bases outside gene matches: 10. The CDR3 totals 15 residues. This CDR3 reads CASSTRQGGGSPLHF. The CDR3 DNA follows: TGTGCCAGTAGTACCCGACAGGGCGGAGGATCACCCCTCCACTTT.

The chain combines TRBV2 with TRBJ1-2; D unclear. This CDR3 has 11 amino acids. CDR1 and CDR2 from the germline V gene are SNHLY and FYNNEI. Trimming took off 7 bases at V and 5 bases at J, with 8 bases between the two ends. The CDR3 bases are TGTGCCAGCACCCGGGAATATGGCTACACCTTC. It yields the protein CASTREYGYTF.

The chain combines TRBV2 with TRBJ2-2; weak D call: TRBD2 (6 bases). The CDR3 loop spans 13 amino acids. V lost 7 bases and J 4 bases, leaving 10 bases between the germline ends. Germline loops: CDR1 SNHLY, CDR2 FYNNEI. DNA of the CDR3: TGTGCCAGCAAAGCGGGTCTCACCGGGGAGCTGTTTTTT. Its translation is CASKAGLTGELFF.

The chain links TRBV6-5 to TRBJ1-5; D call uncertain. The V end lost 6 bases, the J end lost 4 bases, and 10 bases lay between the germline ends. This CDR3 has 13 amino acids. From germline, CDR1 is MNHEY and CDR2 SVGAGI. The CDR3 is CASRRGNNQPQHF. As DNA, the CDR3 is TGTGCCAGCAGAAGAGGGAATAATCAGCCCCAGCATTTT.

The chain recombines TRBV5-4 with TRBJ2-3, with 9 bases identical to TRBD2. The germline gives CDR1 SGHNT, CDR2 YYREEE (reference sequence). Trimming cost V 3 bases and J 4 bases; bases outside gene matches: 6. There are 15 residues in the CDR3. The CDR3 is CASSSTSGGPDTQYF. DNA for the CDR3: TGTGCCAGCAGCTCGACTAGCGGCGGACCAGATACGCAGTATTTT.

The chain uses TRBV19 and TRBJ2-1; 7 bases are a match to TRBD2. The CDR3 is 17 residues long. Germline trimming cut 7 bases from V and 2 bases from J; bases unmatched to any gene: 14. Germline-derived CDR1 and CDR2 are LNHDA and SQIVND (reference sequence). This CDR3 reads CASNLGEASGTYNEQFF. CDR3 coding DNA: TGTGCCAGTAATTTGGGCGAGGCTAGCGGAACCTACAATGAGCAGTTCTTC.

This chain joins TRBV5-5 and TRBJ2-7; 7 bases fit TRBD1. The V segment lost 4 bases and the J segment 0 bases; nucleotides outside the gene matches: 7. CDR1 is SGHKS, CDR2 YYEKEE, per germline (reference sequence). This CDR3 comprises 15 residues. CDR3 sequence reads: CASSPRGGVSYEQYF. CDR3 DNA sequence: TGTGCCAGCAGCCCGCGAGGGGGCGTCTCCTACGAGCAGTACTTC.

CDR3 bases: TGTGCCAGCAGTCGCCGTCCAGGGGGCAATACCGGGGAGCTGTTTTTT. Translating gives CASSRRPGGNTGELFF. The chain links TRBV27 to TRBJ2-2; 8 bases map to TRBD1. This CDR3 spans 16 amino acids. Germline lookup yields CDR1 MNHEY and CDR2 SMNVEV (reference sequence). J was trimmed by 5 bases and V by 5 bases; bases with no gene match: 10.

This chain joins TRBV5-6 and TRBJ1-4; TRBD1 matches at 11 bases. Germline V gene sequence: CDR1 SGHDT, CDR2 YYEEEE. The CDR3 is 17 residues long. V trimming: 4 bases; J trimming: 8 bases; junction bases outside the gene matches: 13. The CDR3 region is CASSRTGGDDTMEKLFF. CDR3 DNA: TGTGCCAGCAGCCGGACAGGGGGCGATGATACTATGGAAAAACTGTTTTTT.

This clone has a handful of counts. The chain combines TRBV5-1 with TRBJ1-4; a weak D match, TRBD1 (6 bases). The CDR3 covers 15 residues. Trimming removed 4 bases at V and 2 bases at J, with 12 bases between. Germline V gene sequence: CDR1 SGHRS, CDR2 YFSETQ. CDR3 in DNA: TGCGCCAGCAGCCGACAACAGGGCACTAATGAAAAACTGTTTTTT. This sequence encodes CASSRQQGTNEKLFF.

The chain carries TRBV11-2 and TRBJ2-1; TRBD1 might be the D (5 bases). Trimming shortened V by 0 bases and J by 4 bases, and 10 bases separated the two germline ends. The V gene's germline CDR1 is SGHAT and CDR2 FQNNGV. This CDR3 is 15 amino acids long. CDR3 sequence (DNA): TGTGCCAGCAGCTTAGATAAGGGGCGTTACAATGAGCAGTTCTTC. It specifies CASSLDKGRYNEQFF.

The rearrangement uses TRBV27 and TRBJ1-1, with 7 bases fitting TRBD1. CDR3 length equals 14 residues. J was trimmed by 3 bases and V by 3 bases; bases with no gene match: 4. Per germline, CDR1 MNHEY and CDR2 SMNVEV (reference sequence). Here the CDR3 DNA reads TGTGCCAGCAGTTTCGACAGGGTACACACTGAAGCTTTCTTT. Protein sequence: CASSFDRVHTEAFF.

This rearrangement joins TRBV28 to TRBJ1-3; 7 bases map to TRBD1. The germline V gene has CDR1 MDHEN and CDR2 SYDVKM. V was clipped by 6 bases and J by 0 bases; unmatched bases: 8. The CDR3 contains 16 residues. Here the CDR3 DNA reads TGTGCCAGCAGACCTCCGACAGGGCTCTCTGGAAACACCATATATTTT. This encodes CASRPPTGLSGNTIYF.

The V gene is TRBV11-1, the J gene TRBJ1-1, with D possibly TRBD1 on 5 matching bases. Germline V lookup: CDR1 SGHAT, CDR2 FQDESV (reference sequence). The V end was cut by 0 bases, the J end by 3 bases, with 8 bases between. The CDR3 is 14 amino acids. This CDR3 reads CASSLAGGDTEAFF. CDR3 bases: TGTGCCAGCAGCTTAGCCGGGGGGGACACTGAAGCTTTCTTT.

V usage is TRBV13 and J usage is TRBJ2-1, with TRBD2 as a possible D gene (6 bases). Looked up from germline, CDR1 is PRHDT and CDR2 is FYEKMQ (reference sequence). The germline V and J ends were trimmed by 10 bases and 9 bases, with 25 bases remaining between them. The CDR3 has 15 amino acids. The CDR3 loop reads CATIPGTDLQSEQFF. The CDR3 nucleotides are TGTGCCACCATTCCCGGGACTGACCTACAAAGTGAGCAGTTCTTC.

This clone was picked up a small number of times. This chain uses TRBV5-4 with TRBJ2-7; no reliable D call. The CDR3 length is 14 residues. Deletions cut 4 bases from V and 6 bases from J, with 17 bases between. CDR1 SGHNT and CDR2 YYREEE come from the germline V gene (reference sequence). The CDR3 coding sequence is TGTGCCAGCAGCCTGGGTAGTTTGGTATCCGAGCAGTACTTC. Translation gives CASSLGSLVSEQYF.

The genes are TRBV23-1 and TRBJ1-5, with no clear D. TRBV23-1 is sorted into the ORF group, with uncertain function. V shed 0 bases and J shed 4 bases, with 13 bases lying between them. The CDR3 covers 16 residues. The CDR3 protein is CASSQSIRRSNQPQHF. The DNA for the CDR3 is TGCGCCAGCAGTCAATCAATCAGGCGATCAAATCAGCCCCAGCATTTT.

The chain links TRBV29-1 to TRBJ1-2; D is possibly TRBD1 (6 bases). Trimming took off 3 bases at V and 3 bases at J, with 14 bases between the two ends. CDR1 SQVTM and CDR2 ANQGSEA come from the germline V gene. The CDR3 covers 14 residues. The CDR3 region has the DNA TGCAGCGTTGACGTACAGGGTGTTGACTATGGCTACACCTTC. Amino acids: CSVDVQGVDYGYTF.

This clone was counted between two and nine times. The chain carries TRBV21-1 and TRBJ2-1; the table's D call TRBD1 went unverified against the DNA. TRBV21-1 is reported as a pseudogene. The CDR3 runs 12 residues. CDR3 amino acids: CASGHRGPEQFF. The CDR3 region has the DNA TGTGCCAGCGGCCACAGGGGCCCTGAGCAGTTCTTC.

The rearrangement links TRBV29-1 to TRBJ2-3, with D unresolved. V was cut by 2 bases and J by 5 bases, with 5 bases left in between. This CDR3 region has 11 residues. Germline CDR1 SQVTM, CDR2 ANQGSEA. In DNA, the CDR3 is TGCAGCGTTGAACCGGTAGATACGCAGTATTTT. It encodes CSVEPVDTQYF.

The chain employs TRBV4-1 and TRBJ1-1; tentatively, D is TRBD1 (6 bases). CDR1 and CDR2 (germline): MGHRA, YSYEKL. V gave up 4 bases and J gave up 6 bases, with 15 bases separating them. The CDR3 covers 14 residues. The CDR3 protein is CASSLLQGAAEAFF. The CDR3, as DNA: TGCGCCAGCAGCCTGCTACAGGGAGCGGCTGAAGCTTTCTTT.

This clone was found a few times. CDR3 sequence: CASSLNRRETQYF. The CDR3 DNA sequence: TGTGCCAGCAGTTTAAATAGGCGGGAGACCCAGTACTTC. The gene calls are TRBV12-3 or TRBV12-4 and TRBJ2-5; D gene ambiguous. The CDR3 length is 13 residues. Trimming stripped 2 bases from V and 5 bases from J, with 9 bases between.

The rearrangement uses TRBV11-2 and TRBJ2-6; D remains ambiguous. Between the trimmed V and J ends, which lost 0 bases and 4 bases, there was a span of 10 bases. This CDR3 contains 16 residues. Per the germline V gene, CDR1 is SGHAT and CDR2 is FQNNGV. CDR3 DNA sequence: TGTGCCAGCAGCTTAGAACTTGCACGCGGGGCCAACGTCCTGACTTTC. Amino acids: CASSLELARGANVLTF.

The chain has TRBV5-4 and TRBJ2-3, with 8 bases matching TRBD2. The CDR3 spans 17 residues. Germline lookup yields CDR1 SGHNT and CDR2 YYREEE (reference sequence). J lost 2 bases, V lost 0 bases, and 8 bases had no gene match. CDR3 DNA sequence: TGTGCCAGCAGCTTGGGACTAGCGAGGATTACCACAGATACGCAGTATTTT. It specifies CASSLGLARITTDTQYF.